Included here is one T cell receptor beta chain sequence, with context. Its specificity is unknown. The sample is drawn from a study of early T cells in non-severe SARS-CoV-2 infection. In the study overall: Chains from this unsorted whole-blood bulk RNA could not be paired.

Each CDR3 protein is one row after TCRdb ran MiXCR on the 5' RACE reads. The repertoire has 70,000 or so distinct CDR3 sequences, 12% to 15% of them found once; the top ten carry 11% to 15%. The germline V and J ends were trimmed by 3 bases and 0 bases, with 9 bases remaining between them. Germline assignment: CDR1 SQVTM and CDR2 ANQGSEA. The CDR3 totals 14 residues. Overall study findings and caveats: Matches to VDJdb favored anti-spike CD8 responses and missed private and CD4 specificities.

The sequenced sample consisted of whole blood. The sequence was obtained from an adult who was a healthcare worker with PCR-confirmed SARS-CoV-2 infection or an uninfected control (not recorded which). The chain links TRBV29-1 to TRBJ2-1; D not certain. CDR3 coding DNA: TGCAGCGTTGACTCGCTGAGCTCCTACAATGAGCAGTTCTTC. Translating gives CSVDSLSSYNEQFF.